The T cell receptor beta chain under discussion was sequenced for a study of neoadjuvant anti-PD-1 for oral cavity cancer. Background on the study: Patients without progression received a fourth nivolumab dose around day 43, then surgical resection on days 50-56.

This clone was detected only once. Its antigen is unidentified. Time point indicated: after neoadjuvant nivolumab, at surgical resection. Germline values: CDR1 MGHRA, CDR2 YSYEKL. This CDR3 has 16 amino acids. Notes on the study in general: Higher pretreatment Treg/Th17 ratios tracked higher pretreatment blood clonality.

Data came from immunoSEQ multiplex PCR; TCRdb stores just in-frame clones and leaves some out. This sample has around 68,000 clones, with roughly nine tenths found just once. The receptor's source is a person between 40 and 85 years old with oral cavity squamous cell carcinoma. Material: PBMCs, obtained after nivolumab (anti-PD-1) treatment. The rearrangement links TRBV4-1 to TRBJ2-5; 7 bases fit TRBD2. The J call may be faulty, since TRBJ2-7 better matches the DNA end. The CDR3 loop is CASSQLAVLSSYEQYF. The CDR3 DNA is TGCGCCAGCAGCCAACTAGCGGTCCTTAGCTCCTACGAGCAGTACTTC.